A selection of T cell receptor beta chains follows, all from one sample in a study of blood T cell repertoires in COVID-19. Sequencing used immunoSEQ multiplex PCR; TCRdb keeps in-frame clones, though not all of them. The data show 280,000 or so clones, about 83% seen once. Sequencing was done on a sample of PBMCs or T cells enriched from blood (not recorded which). These receptors all come from a woman between 40 and 50 years old who had recovered from COVID-19. Both conserved end residues are part of each CDR3. The order of the fields is D gene, J gene, clone size, V gene, CDR3 protein, CDR3 DNA. A D gene is named only where the DNA matches it firmly. Clone size is not always given. Where it is, it says once, few, many or a class for expanded clones.

.	TRBJ1-3	.	TRBV3-1/TRBV3-2	CASSGQGNGNTIYF	TGTGCCAGCAGCGGCCAGGGGAATGGAAACACCATATATTTT
.	TRBJ2-1	.	TRBV6-2/TRBV6-3	CASSYLARGYNEQFF	TGTGCCAGCAGTTACCTGGCCCGAGGGTACAATGAGCAGTTCTTC
.	TRBJ1-2	few	TRBV28	CASRTPGVRYTF	TGTGCCAGCAGGACCCCAGGGGTTCGCTACACCTTC
TRBD1	TRBJ1-5	few	TRBV15	CATTKDRDRGQPQHF	TGTGCCACCACAAAAGACCGGGACAGGGGCCAGCCCCAGCATTTT
.	TRBJ1-2	.	TRBV29-1	CSVESSLEGYTF	TGCAGCGTTGAATCTAGTCTGGAGGGCTACACCTTC
.	TRBJ2-7	.	TRBV2	CASSESLASYEQYF	TGTGCCAGCAGTGAAAGTCTAGCTTCCTACGAGCAGTACTTC
TRBD2	TRBJ2-2	.	TRBV5-1	CASSWTSGSSGELFF	TGCGCCAGCAGCTGGACTAGCGGGAGCTCCGGGGAGCTGTTTTTT
TRBD1	TRBJ1-6	.	TRBV10-3	CAIVGQAFSSYNSPLHF	TGTGCCATCGTGGGACAGGCCTTCAGCTCCTATAATTCACCCCTCCACTTT
.	TRBJ1-2	.	TRBV10-3	CAISDLGATYGYTF	TGTGCCATCAGTGATCTGGGGGCGACCTATGGCTACACCTTC
TRBD1	TRBJ1-3	.	TRBV7-2	CASSLGDRVGSGNTIYF	TGTGCCAGCAGCTTAGGCGACAGGGTTGGGTCTGGAAACACCATATATTTT
.	TRBJ1-1	.	TRBV5-3	CARSLIGELTEAFF	TGTGCCAGAAGCTTGATCGGGGAGCTGACTGAAGCTTTCTTT
TRBD1	TRBJ2-5	.	TRBV4-1	CASSGRDRDQTQYF	TGCGCCAGCAGCGGACGGGACAGGGACCAGACCCAGTACTTC
TRBD1	TRBJ1-2	.	TRBV28	CASTQAGTGDSGYTF	TGTGCCAGCACCCAAGCCGGGACAGGGGATTCCGGCTACACCTTC
TRBD2	TRBJ2-1	.	TRBV7-2	CASSLGLAGGEQFF	TGTGCCAGCAGCCTGGGACTAGCGGGGGGTGAGCAGTTCTTC
TRBD1	TRBJ1-1	once	TRBV28	CASSRTGPPTEAFF	TGTGCCAGCAGCCGGACAGGGCCACCCACTGAAGCTTTCTTT
.	TRBJ2-1	.	TRBV6-6	CASRTTGSSYNEQFF	TGTGCCAGCAGGACCACAGGGAGCTCCTACAATGAGCAGTTCTTC
.	TRBJ2-7	.	TRBV27	CASSLGRGPYEQYF	TGTGCCAGCAGTTTGGGCAGGGGCCCTTACGAGCAGTACTTC
.	TRBJ1-5	.	TRBV30	CAWSPRTVNQPQHF	TGTGCCTGGAGCCCCCGGACAGTCAATCAGCCCCAGCATTTT
.	TRBJ2-2	.	TRBV6-6	CASSYLASTGELFF	TGTGCCAGCAGTTACCTAGCAAGCACCGGGGAGCTGTTTTTT
TRBD2	TRBJ2-1	.	TRBV28	CASSPRTSGRYPSYNEQFF	TGTGCCAGCAGTCCTCGGACTAGCGGGAGGTACCCCTCCTACAATGAGCAGTTCTTC
.	TRBJ1-3	.	TRBV6-5	CASSSDRGNTIYF	TGTGCCAGCAGCTCCGACAGGGGAAACACCATATATTTT
TRBD2	TRBJ2-7	.	TRBV27	CASSLSIGGRAYEQYF	TGTGCCAGCAGTTTATCGATCGGCGGGAGGGCTTACGAGCAGTACTTC
TRBD1	TRBJ1-5	.	TRBV2	CASSPGQVRQPQHF	TGTGCCAGCAGTCCTGGACAGGTTAGGCAGCCCCAGCATTTT
TRBD1	TRBJ2-7	once	TRBV28	CASSSPTGGLSNEQYF	TGTGCCAGCAGTTCGCCCACAGGGGGCTTGTCTAACGAGCAGTACTTC
.	TRBJ2-6	.	TRBV6-2/TRBV6-3	CASSYNRQYSGANVLTF	TGTGCCAGCAGTTATAACAGACAATACTCTGGGGCCAACGTCCTGACTTTC
TRBD1	TRBJ2-7	.	TRBV28	CASNAAGRGLTYEQYF	TGTGCCAGCAACGCGGCCGGCAGGGGGCTTACTTACGAGCAGTACTTC
TRBD2	TRBJ2-5	.	TRBV19	CASRTSGEETQYF	TGTGCCAGCAGGACTAGCGGAGAAGAGACCCAGTACTTC
TRBD1	TRBJ1-1	.	TRBV18	CASSQGQGALNTEAFF	TGTGCCAGCTCGCAAGGACAGGGGGCGTTGAACACTGAAGCTTTCTTT
.	TRBJ2-7	.	TRBV19	CASSIRLGGELITYEQYF	TGTGCCAGTAGTATACGCCTCGGCGGGGAGCTTATAACCTACGAGCAGTACTTC
.	TRBJ1-1	.	TRBV6-5	CASSYDLLRNTEAFF	TGTGCCAGCAGTTACGACTTACTCAGGAACACTGAAGCTTTCTTT
.	TRBJ2-1	.	TRBV19	CASSIEATATYNEQFF	TGTGCCAGTAGTATAGAAGCCACAGCCACCTACAATGAGCAGTTCTTC
TRBD1	TRBJ1-5	.	TRBV24-1	CATSDSGQGRNQPQHF	TGTGCCACCAGTGATTCCGGACAGGGACGCAATCAGCCCCAGCATTTT
.	TRBJ2-2	few	TRBV27	CATRRGDTGELFF	TGTGCCACCCGCAGGGGTGACACCGGGGAGCTGTTTTTT
TRBD2	TRBJ2-1	.	TRBV7-2	CASSLGLAGGSSYNEQFF	TGTGCCAGCAGCTTAGGGCTAGCGGGAGGGAGCTCCTACAATGAGCAGTTCTTC
TRBD1	TRBJ2-2	.	TRBV28	CASSSLPRLTGLSSNTGELFF	TGTGCCAGCAGTTCCTTGCCACGGCTGACAGGGTTGAGTTCGAACACCGGGGAGCTGTTTTTT
TRBD2	TRBJ2-3	.	TRBV9	CASSVGLAGLDTQYF	TGTGCCAGCAGCGTAGGGCTAGCGGGACTAGATACGCAGTATTTT
.	TRBJ1-6	once	TRBV3-1/TRBV3-2	CASSPNPLSLHF	TGTGCCAGCAGCCCCAACCCGCTATCCCTCCACTTT
TRBD2	TRBJ2-1	.	TRBV7-7	CASSEGTSGRNNEQFF	TGTGCTAGCAGCGAGGGGACTAGCGGGAGAAACAATGAGCAGTTCTTC
TRBD2	TRBJ2-2	.	TRBV28	CASSFSPLARNTGELFF	TGTGCCAGCAGTTTTTCCCCACTAGCGAGGAACACCGGGGAGCTGTTTTTT
TRBD2	TRBJ2-7	.	TRBV7-2	CASSTGLASSYEQYF	TGTGCCAGCAGCACGGGACTAGCGAGCTCCTACGAGCAGTACTTC
TRBD2	TRBJ2-5	.	TRBV28	CASVSGGGVGETQYF	TGTGCCAGCGTATCTGGCGGGGGGGTTGGAGAGACCCAGTACTTC
TRBD2	TRBJ2-7	.	TRBV4-1	CASSQPGRRGGYEQYF	TGCGCCAGCAGCCAGCCCGGGCGGCGCGGGGGTTACGAGCAGTACTTC
.	TRBJ1-5	few	TRBV6-2/TRBV6-3	CASSYLRVGQPQHF	TGTGCCAGCAGTTACTTGCGGGTAGGTCAGCCCCAGCATTTT
TRBD2	TRBJ2-1	.	TRBV7-9	CASSPLGSLAGGLNEQFF	TGTGCCAGCAGCCCCCTGGGTTCCCTAGCGGGAGGCCTCAATGAGCAGTTCTTC
TRBD1	TRBJ2-5	.	TRBV5-1	CASSLVSGGETQYF	TGCGCCAGCAGCTTGGTGTCAGGGGGAGAGACCCAGTACTTC
TRBD2	TRBJ2-7	.	TRBV28	CASSPIDGRRGYEQYF	TGTGCCAGCAGCCCTATAGACGGGAGGCGAGGCTACGAGCAGTACTTC
TRBD2	TRBJ2-3	few	TRBV10-3	CATGAGGTDTQYF	TGTGCCACAGGGGCGGGAGGAACAGATACGCAGTATTTT
TRBD1	TRBJ2-2	.	TRBV19	CASSIAPGGDDTGELFF	TGTGCCAGTAGTATAGCCCCAGGGGGCGACGATACCGGGGAGCTGTTTTTT
.	TRBJ1-5	.	TRBV2	CATRPGERQPQHF	TGTGCCACTCGCCCAGGGGAACGACAGCCCCAGCATTTT
.	TRBJ2-5	once	TRBV2	CASSSEGPQETQYF	TGTGCCAGCAGCTCAGAGGGCCCGCAAGAGACCCAGTACTTC
.	TRBJ2-3	.	TRBV5-1	CASSTEQGTDTQYF	TGCGCCAGCAGCACCGAACAGGGTACAGATACGCAGTATTTT
TRBD2	TRBJ2-3	.	TRBV6-2/TRBV6-3	CASRLAGKDTQYF	TGTGCCAGCCGCCTAGCGGGAAAAGATACGCAGTATTTT
TRBD1	TRBJ2-1	.	TRBV7-2	CASSQTGTYNEQFF	TGTGCCAGCAGCCAGACAGGGACCTACAATGAGCAGTTCTTC
.	TRBJ2-1	few	TRBV19	CASSRADQREQFF	TGTGCCAGTAGTAGAGCCGACCAGAGGGAGCAGTTCTTC
.	TRBJ1-1	few	TRBV7-9	CASSRNLDSTEAFF	TGTGCCAGCAGCCGGAATTTGGACAGCACTGAAGCTTTCTTT
.	TRBJ2-2	.	TRBV12-3/TRBV12-4	CASSDQGFGELFF	TGTGCCAGCAGTGACCAGGGGTTCGGGGAGCTGTTTTTT
TRBD2	TRBJ2-7	.	TRBV3-1/TRBV3-2	CASSRGSGSYEQYF	TGTGCCAGCAGCCGAGGTAGCGGGAGTTACGAGCAGTACTTC
.	TRBJ2-3	.	TRBV6-2/TRBV6-3	CASSPIADTQYF	TGTGCCAGCAGTCCCATAGCGGATACGCAGTATTTT
TRBD1	TRBJ2-7	.	TRBV3-1/TRBV3-2	CASSPGTGGTYEQYF	TGTGCCAGCAGCCCCGGGACAGGGGGCACTTACGAGCAGTACTTC